A selection of T cell receptor beta chains follows, all from one sample in a study of cytomegalovirus exposure and HLA in healthy donors. Repertoires were generated with immunoSEQ multiplex PCR, while TCRdb's copy carries only in-frame clones and drops some. The table has approximately 190,000 clones, roughly 76% seen once; the top ten hold about 6%. The sequencing input was PBMCs. The source of these receptors is a middle-aged man in good health and CMV-seropositive. The CDR3 runs from the conserved cysteine through the conserved F or W.

TRBV27 | CASHIGQNTEAFF
TRBV5-1 | CASTPGGTAQETQYF
TRBV7-9 | CASSLAAADTEAFF
TRBV14 | CASSLRTSVADTQYF
TRBV2 | CASSQEGYTIYF
TRBV15 | CATVLSSYEQYF
TRBV4-3 | CASSQEIGGSTEAFF
TRBV7-6 | CASSLARGGTEAFF
TRBV28 | CASTLRRASTEAFF
TRBV27 | CASRQGGNQPQHF
TRBV6-6 | CASKGSDHQPQHF
TRBV5-1 | CASSLNEGGEQYF
TRBV11-3 | CASSSSLAEQETQYF
TRBV5-4 | CASSLGQGSRDTQYF
TRBV7-2 | CASSVRDFSAYEQYF